Listed below are T cell receptor beta chains from one sample, sequenced in a study of blood T cell repertoires in COVID-19. Measured with immunoSEQ multiplex PCR; TCRdb has only the in-frame clones, and not every one. The data contain about 62,000 clones, approximately 80% of them singletons. The specimen sequenced was peripheral blood. Every receptor here comes from a man in his 60s with acute or convalescent COVID-19. Both conserved end residues are part of each CDR3. Each record gives: D gene, clone size, J gene, V gene, CDR3 protein, CDR3 DNA. The D gene is left open where the match is weak. Clone size appears in some rows only: once, few, many, or a class for an expanded clone.

. . TRBJ1-1 TRBV6-5 CASSYSRVAGTEAFF TGTGCCAGCAGTTACTCGAGAGTGGCGGGAACTGAAGCTTTCTTT
. once TRBJ2-5 TRBV9 CASSVSGDETQYF TGTGCCAGCAGCGTAAGCGGAGATGAGACCCAGTACTTC
TRBD1 . TRBJ1-1 TRBV20-1 CSASGDSNEAFF TGCAGTGCTAGTGGGGACAGCAATGAAGCTTTCTTT
TRBD2 . TRBJ2-1 TRBV28 CASSLDGLGEQFF TGTGCCAGCAGTTTAGACGGACTAGGTGAGCAGTTCTTC
. . TRBJ2-3 TRBV5-1 CASSLAAYSTDTQYF TGCGCCAGCAGCTTGGCCGCGTACAGCACAGATACGCAGTATTTT
TRBD2 . TRBJ2-1 TRBV28 CASRVTGTSGTGVRFF TGTGCCAGCAGAGTTACCGGGACTAGCGGGACAGGGGTGCGGTTCTTC
. . TRBJ1-2 TRBV24-1 CATSDTRVGYGYTF TGTGCCACCAGTGACACCAGGGTGGGGTATGGCTACACCTTC
. . TRBJ2-1 TRBV18 CASSTQLGGQFF TGTGCCAGCTCAACCCAGTTAGGCGGACAGTTCTTC
TRBD1 . TRBJ1-2 TRBV12-5 CASALGDRGRLGYGYTF TGTGCTAGTGCACTCGGGGACAGGGGGCGTTTAGGATATGGCTACACCTTC
. . TRBJ1-2 TRBV6-5 CASSYTVVRGGYTF TGTGCCAGCAGTTACACCGTTGTAAGAGGTGGCTACACCTTC
TRBD1 . TRBJ1-4 TRBV4-2 CASSQGTGGNNEKLFF TGTGCCAGCAGCCAAGGGACAGGGGGGAATAATGAAAAACTGTTTTTT
TRBD2 . TRBJ2-7 TRBV5-1 CASSLAAGDPREQYF TGCGCCAGCAGCTTGGCAGCGGGAGATCCTCGAGAGCAGTACTTC
TRBD1 . TRBJ2-5 TRBV7-9 CASSYQTTGGLETQYF TGTGCCAGCAGTTACCAAACAACAGGGGGGCTAGAGACCCAGTACTTC
TRBD2 . TRBJ2-1 TRBV3-1/TRBV3-2 CASRLSGSSYNEQFF TGTGCCAGCAGACTAAGCGGGAGCTCCTACAATGAGCAGTTCTTC